Listed below are T cell receptor beta chains from one sample, sequenced in a study of blood T cell repertoires in COVID-19. The data were produced by immunoSEQ multiplex PCR, yet TCRdb's version contains in-frame clones alone and is incomplete. The sample contains some 130,000 clones, 70% to 85% of which appear only once. Material: peripheral blood. These receptors came from a man in his 60s who had recovered from COVID-19. Both conserved end residues are part of each CDR3. A D gene is named only where the DNA matches it firmly. Expanded clones get a size class; other rows say once, few or many, or leave the size out.

v_call,clone_size,j_call,d_call,cdr3_aa,cdr3_nt
TRBV5-3,few,TRBJ1-4,.,CARSEQTTNEKLFF,TGTGCCAGAAGCGAACAGACAACTAATGAAAAACTGTTTTTT
TRBV11-1,.,TRBJ2-7,TRBD1,CASSLASGGWGEQYF,TGTGCCAGCAGCTTAGCGTCAGGGGGATGGGGCGAGCAGTACTTC
TRBV19,.,TRBJ1-1,.,CASSINRGRTEAFF,TGTGCCAGTAGTATAAATAGGGGCCGAACTGAAGCTTTCTTT
TRBV7-9,.,TRBJ2-2,TRBD1,CASSPLGQPGTGELFF,TGTGCCAGCAGCCCCTTGGGACAGCCGGGCACCGGGGAGCTGTTTTTT
TRBV7-3,.,TRBJ2-5,.,CASSFSSGETQYF,TGTGCCAGCAGCTTCTCCTCAGGGGAGACCCAGTACTTC
TRBV11-2,.,TRBJ2-7,TRBD2,CASSETSGLDYEQYF,TGTGCCAGCAGCGAGACTAGCGGGCTAGATTACGAGCAGTACTTC
TRBV4-2,once,TRBJ1-5,.,CASSQELRGGQPQHF,TGTGCCAGCAGCCAAGAGCTGCGGGGGGGACAGCCCCAGCATTTT
TRBV9,few,TRBJ2-7,.,CASSVAGESYEQYF,TGTGCCAGCAGCGTAGCGGGGGAATCCTACGAGCAGTACTTC
TRBV29-1,.,TRBJ1-3,TRBD1,CSVEDRGPGNTIYF,TGCAGCGTCGAGGACAGGGGGCCTGGAAACACCATATATTTT
TRBV12-3/TRBV12-4,once,TRBJ1-1,.,CASSALIGTEAFF,TGTGCCTCTTCTGCCCTGATCGGCACTGAAGCTTTCTTT
TRBV6-1,.,TRBJ1-6,.,CASSEVGARNSPLHF,TGTGCCAGCAGTGAAGTAGGGGCGCGGAATTCACCCCTCCACTTT
TRBV29-1,once,TRBJ1-1,.,CSATDWANTEAFF,TGCAGCGCCACCGATTGGGCGAACACTGAAGCTTTCTTT
TRBV20-1,.,TRBJ2-5,TRBD1,CSASLDRGETQYF,TGCAGTGCTAGTCTCGACAGGGGAGAGACCCAGTACTTC
TRBV9,.,TRBJ2-5,.,CASSSSFGFRETQYF,TGTGCCAGCAGCAGCAGCTTCGGGTTTCGAGAGACCCAGTACTTC
TRBV4-2,.,TRBJ2-3,TRBD1,CASSRSQGAATDTQYF,TGTGCCAGCAGCCGCTCTCAGGGGGCTGCCACAGATACGCAGTATTTT
TRBV4-2,.,TRBJ2-7,TRBD1,CASSSTGTDAYEQYF,TGTGCCAGCAGCTCAACAGGGACAGACGCCTACGAGCAGTACTTC
TRBV7-2,.,TRBJ1-3,.,CASSLEQVNSGNTIYF,TGTGCCAGCAGCTTAGAACAGGTGAACTCTGGAAACACCATATATTTT
TRBV19,.,TRBJ1-6,.,CASTPGRGIGYNSPLHF,TGTGCCAGTACCCCGGGCAGGGGAATTGGTTATAATTCACCCCTCCACTTT
TRBV9,few,TRBJ2-1,.,CASSPADNHNEQFF,TGTGCCAGCAGCCCGGCGGACAATCACAATGAGCAGTTCTTC
TRBV28,few,TRBJ2-1,.,CASSPRGGNEQFF,TGTGCCAGCTCCCCCAGAGGCGGCAATGAGCAGTTCTTC
TRBV28,.,TRBJ2-7,.,CASQGRLNSYEQYF,TGTGCATCACAGGGCAGACTTAACTCCTACGAGCAGTACTTC
TRBV4-2,many,TRBJ1-2,.,CASSPGTTPANGYTF,TGTGCCAGCAGCCCAGGGACTACCCCGGCGAATGGCTACACCTTC
TRBV9,.,TRBJ2-1,TRBD2,CASSVTRGGGWNEQFF,TGTGCCAGCAGCGTAACCCGGGGCGGGGGGTGGAATGAGCAGTTCTTC
TRBV6-2/TRBV6-3,.,TRBJ2-5,.,CASSLQRQETQYF,TGTGCCAGCAGCCTCCAGAGGCAAGAGACCCAGTACTTC
TRBV6-5,.,TRBJ2-3,TRBD2,CASSLTSSDGGTQYF,TGTGCCAGCAGTTTGACTAGCTCCGACGGGGGTACGCAGTATTTT
TRBV6-1,.,TRBJ1-5,.,CASSEQDYHSNQPQHF,TGTGCCAGCAGTGAACAGGACTACCATAGCAATCAGCCCCAGCATTTT
TRBV11-3,.,TRBJ2-3,TRBD1,CASSRDRAADTQYF,TGTGCCAGCAGCCGGGACAGGGCGGCGGATACGCAGTATTTT
TRBV29-1,.,TRBJ2-7,.,CSVEGGTYEQYF,TGCAGCGTTGAAGGCGGAACCTACGAGCAGTACTTC
TRBV19,few,TRBJ2-2,TRBD1,CASRGQGVAGELFF,TGTGCCAGTAGGGGACAGGGAGTGGCCGGGGAGCTGTTTTTT
TRBV9,.,TRBJ1-3,.,CASSPRDDSGNTIYF,TGTGCCAGCAGCCCCCGAGATGACTCTGGAAACACCATATATTTT
TRBV10-2,once,TRBJ2-7,TRBD2,CASSELARYEQYF,TGCGCCAGCAGTGAACTAGCGAGATACGAGCAGTACTTC
TRBV6-2/TRBV6-3,.,TRBJ2-5,TRBD2,CASSQFGLAGGETQYF,TGTGCCAGCAGTCAATTCGGACTAGCGGGAGGAGAGACCCAGTACTTC
TRBV6-5,.,TRBJ2-5,TRBD2,CASRSGGEETQYF,TGTGCCTCGAGATCGGGAGGGGAGGAGACCCAGTACTTC
TRBV5-1,.,TRBJ1-1,TRBD1,CASSLEPGGIFTEAFF,TGCGCCAGCAGCTTGGAGCCAGGGGGCATCTTCACTGAAGCTTTCTTT
TRBV9,few,TRBJ1-3,.,CASSSSPAAGNTIYF,TGTGCCAGCAGCTCCAGCCCGGCGGCTGGAAACACCATATATTTT
TRBV28,.,TRBJ1-1,.,CASTGGPANTEAFF,TGTGCCAGCACCGGGGGACCGGCTAACACTGAAGCTTTCTTT
TRBV5-1,.,TRBJ2-3,TRBD2,CASSLPLAGGTTDTQYF,TGCGCCAGCAGCTTACCACTAGCGGGGGGGACCACAGATACGCAGTATTTT
TRBV7-2,.,TRBJ1-1,TRBD1,CASSPIGTGLGTEAFF,TGTGCCAGCAGCCCAATAGGGACAGGGTTAGGGACTGAAGCTTTCTTT
TRBV19,once,TRBJ1-3,.,CASSRYSTGVGNTIYF,TGTGCCAGTAGTCGTTATTCAACGGGGGTTGGAAACACCATATATTTT
TRBV3-1/TRBV3-2,.,TRBJ2-6,.,CASSPVRGSSGANVLTF,TGTGCCAGCAGCCCGGTCAGAGGCAGTTCTGGGGCCAACGTCCTGACTTTC
TRBV9,.,TRBJ2-1,.,CASSVGTNVNNEQFF,TGTGCCAGCAGCGTTGGGACAAACGTCAACAATGAGCAGTTCTTC
TRBV9,once,TRBJ1-4,.,CASSRGGRPNEKLFF,TGTGCCAGCAGCCGGGGAGGGAGACCAAATGAAAAACTGTTTTTT
TRBV4-3,.,TRBJ2-5,TRBD2,CASSPGRGEGTQYF,TGCGCCAGCAGCCCCGGACGGGGGGAAGGGACCCAGTACTTC
TRBV2,.,TRBJ2-1,TRBD1,CASRLRQGGKMNEQFF,TGTGCCAGCAGACTCCGACAGGGTGGTAAAATGAATGAGCAGTTCTTC
TRBV28,few,TRBJ1-5,.,CASSLSLNQPQHF,TGTGCCAGCAGTTTATCCCTCAATCAGCCCCAGCATTTT
TRBV6-6,.,TRBJ2-7,TRBD2,CASSKEREVPYEQYF,TGTGCCAGCAGTAAAGAGCGGGAGGTTCCCTACGAGCAGTACTTC
TRBV27,.,TRBJ1-3,TRBD1,CASSRTGAYSGNTIYF,TGTGCCAGCAGTCGGACAGGGGCCTACTCTGGAAACACCATATATTTT
TRBV7-8,.,TRBJ2-5,.,CASSLDQGRTQYF,TGTGCCAGCAGCTTAGATCAGGGCAGGACCCAGTACTTC
TRBV28,.,TRBJ1-1,.,CASRQGYTEAFF,TGTGCCAGCAGGCAGGGTTACACTGAAGCTTTCTTT
TRBV7-2,.,TRBJ2-2,.,CASSPDTGELFF,TGTGCCAGCAGCCCTGACACCGGGGAGCTGTTTTTT
TRBV6-1,.,TRBJ2-7,TRBD1,CASSEGQGVSYEQYF,TGTGCCAGCAGTGAAGGACAGGGCGTGTCCTACGAGCAGTACTTC
TRBV28,.,TRBJ2-1,TRBD1,CASSTPGQGKNEQFF,TGTGCCAGCAGTACCCCCGGACAGGGGAAAAATGAGCAGTTCTTC